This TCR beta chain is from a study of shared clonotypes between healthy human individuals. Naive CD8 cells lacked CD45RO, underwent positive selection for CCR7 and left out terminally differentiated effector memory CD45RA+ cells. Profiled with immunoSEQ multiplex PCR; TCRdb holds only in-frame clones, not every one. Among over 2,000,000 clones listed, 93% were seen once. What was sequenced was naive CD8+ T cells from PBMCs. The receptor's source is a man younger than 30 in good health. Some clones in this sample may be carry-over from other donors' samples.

The CDR3 spells CASSLPGDSNQPQHF. CDR3 sequence (DNA): TGTGCCAGCAGTTTACCCGGGGATAGCAATCAGCCCCAGCATTTT. The chain recombines TRBV28 with TRBJ1-5; D is undetermined. V was clipped by 2 bases and J by 0 bases, with 8 bases between them. Germline V lookup: CDR1 MDHEN, CDR2 SYDVKM. This CDR3 comprises 15 residues.